This TCR beta chain was profiled in a study of shared clonotypes between healthy human individuals. The CDR3 has 15 amino acids. Germline CDR1 reads SGHRS; CDR2 reads YFSETQ. Trimming cost V 3 bases and J 1 base, with 12 bases left between them. Study-level findings and limits: In general, naive subsets displayed greater estimated richness than memory subsets did.

As to this clone: The antigen is undetermined.

Clones were sequenced by immunoSEQ multiplex PCR, and TCRdb holds only the in-frame ones, with some missing. The table shows 2 million to 2.5 million clones, with 93% occurring only once. The sample comprised naive CD4+ T cells from PBMCs. As to subset: CD45RA+ positively selected. The J gene is TRBJ2-3, the V gene TRBV5-1; D may be TRBD1 (6 bases). This TCR came from a man younger than 30 in good health. Some clones in this sample may be carry-over from other donors' samples. The CDR3 DNA reads TGCGCCAGCAGCTCCGGACAGACCCGCACAGATACGCAGTATTTT. Residues: CASSSGQTRTDTQYF.